A single sample gave rise to the 27 T cell receptor beta chains below, sequenced in a study of T cell responses to AZD1222 COVID-19 vaccine. Method: immunoSEQ multiplex PCR; TCRdb's copy keeps in-frame clones and lacks some. The repertoire holds roughly 180,000 clones, with 90% as singletons. The sample was peripheral blood, taken on day 0 of AZD1222 vaccination. The receptors here all came from an adult in good health.

V usage is TRBV27 and J usage is TRBJ1-2; a possible D gene is TRBD1 (5 bases). This CDR3 contains 15 residues. Germline assignment: CDR1 MNHEY and CDR2 SMNVEV (reference sequence). Between the trimmed V and J ends, which lost 2 bases and 0 bases, there was a span of 10 bases. CDR3 sequence reads: CASSLLTGANYGYTF. Written as DNA, the CDR3 is TGTGCCAGCAGTTTACTCACAGGAGCTAACTATGGCTACACCTTC.

The genes are TRBV27 and TRBJ2-7; 12 bases match TRBD1. Germline CDR1 reads MNHEY; CDR2 reads SMNVEV (reference sequence). CDR3 size: 12 residues. V shed 8 bases, J shed 10 bases, and the junction held 6 bases outside the gene matches. The CDR3 nucleotides read TGTGCCAGCCGGGACAGGGGGCCTCCTCAGTACTTC. Amino acids: CASRDRGPPQYF.

J is TRBJ1-2 and V is TRBV6-8; D gene unclear. Germline V gives CDR1 MNHGY, CDR2 SAAAGT. V was clipped by 2 bases and J by 0 bases, with 13 bases between them. This CDR3 comprises 16 residues. CDR3 sequence (DNA): TGTGCCAGCAGTTACAGTCAGACATATGCTAACTATGGCTACACCTTC. Amino acids: CASSYSQTYANYGYTF.

CDR3 protein: CASSSRDRGETQYF. CDR3 nucleotides: TGTGCCAGCAGTTCCCGGGACAGGGGGGAGACGCAGTATTTT. V usage is TRBV6-2 or TRBV6-3 and J usage is TRBJ2-3; 11 nucleotides match TRBD1. The CDR3 length is 14 residues. The germline V gene has CDR1 MNHEY and CDR2 SVGEGT. Trimming at V came to 4 bases and at J to 9 bases, leaving 6 bases not matched to a gene.

This clone was seen a single time. The chain couples TRBV5-4 to TRBJ1-3; perhaps TRBD1 as D (5 bases). The CDR3 totals 14 residues. V was trimmed by 4 bases and J by 3 bases, leaving 11 bases between them. Germline V gene lookup returns CDR1 SGHNT and CDR2 YYREEE (reference sequence). This CDR3 reads CASSPQGGGNTIYF. The CDR3, as DNA: TGTGCCAGCAGCCCCCAGGGTGGTGGAAACACCATATATTTT.

V is TRBV2 and J is TRBJ2-1, with 9 bases fitting TRBD2. Germline-derived CDR1 and CDR2 are SNHLY and FYNNEI. J lost 10 bases, V lost 7 bases, and 14 bases had no gene match. The CDR3 covers 15 residues. The DNA for the CDR3 is TGTGCCAGCATGGCGGGGGGGTCATCATGGTGGGAGCAGTTCTTC. Translating it yields CASMAGGSSWWEQFF.

The chain links TRBV29-1 to TRBJ2-1; TRBD1 is a possible D gene (5 bases). Germline V gene lookup returns CDR1 SQVTM and CDR2 ANQGSEA. The CDR3 extends over 13 amino acids. V was shortened by 5 bases and J by 9 bases, with 17 bases between the two germline ends. CDR3 amino acids: CSVFPGLDSEQFF. The CDR3 DNA sequence: TGCAGCGTTTTTCCGGGCCTCGACAGTGAGCAGTTCTTC.

The V call is TRBV19, the J call TRBJ2-5; a possible D gene is TRBD2 (6 bases). The V end was cut by 8 bases, the J end by 4 bases, with 17 bases between. Germline V CDR1 and CDR2: LNHDA, SQIVND (reference sequence). This CDR3 is 14 amino acids long. In DNA form, the CDR3 reads TGTGCCAGTGATACGGGACTCGGGGGAGAGACCCAGTACTTC. Translation: CASDTGLGGETQYF.

The chain carries TRBV7-3 and TRBJ2-1, with 8 bases fitting TRBD2. From germline, CDR1 is SGHTA and CDR2 FQGTGA. The junction had 14 bases not matched to a gene; V was cut back by 5 bases and J by 8 bases. This CDR3 contains 16 residues. Here the CDR3 reads CASSPRAGAMVYEQFF. The CDR3 coding sequence is TGTGCCAGCAGCCCCAGAGCGGGGGCGATGGTCTATGAGCAGTTCTTC.

The chain has TRBV6-2 or TRBV6-3 and TRBJ1-2, with a possible D match to TRBD1 (5 bases). The CDR3 loop spans 14 amino acids. The V and J ends lost 6 bases and 4 bases respectively, with 15 bases between them. Germline V gene lookup returns CDR1 MNHEY and CDR2 SVGEGT. The CDR3, as DNA: TGTGCCAGCAGCCCAAGGGACGGCCCCTATGGCTACACCTTC. It specifies CASSPRDGPYGYTF.

This CDR3 is CASSPGQLNYGYTF. The DNA for the CDR3 is TGCGCCAGCAGCCCGGGACAGTTAAACTATGGCTACACCTTC. This chain connects TRBV5-1 to TRBJ1-2; TRBD1 matches at 7 bases. Germline CDR1 and CDR2: SGHRS and YFSETQ. Trimming took 4 bases from V and 2 from J; bases not matched to a gene: 5. The CDR3 is 14 residues long.

The chain recombines TRBV7-8 with TRBJ1-2; D gene ambiguous. Germline V gene lookup returns CDR1 SGHVS and CDR2 FQNEAQ. V was trimmed by 5 bases and J by 3 bases, leaving 13 bases between them. The CDR3 runs to 14 residues. CDR3 region: CASSGGAGDYGYTF. The CDR3 DNA reads TGTGCCAGCAGCGGAGGTGCAGGAGACTATGGCTACACCTTC.

V usage is TRBV15 and J usage is TRBJ2-7; D may be TRBD1 (6 bases). V lost 2 bases to trimming and J lost 0 bases, with 17 bases between them. Germline V gives CDR1 LNHNV, CDR2 YYDKDF (reference sequence). This CDR3 is built from 17 residues. The CDR3 loop is CATSRNPRGLYSYEQYF. CDR3 coding DNA: TGTGCCACCAGCAGAAACCCCAGGGGCTTATACTCCTACGAGCAGTACTTC.

The chain couples TRBV19 to TRBJ1-5; D remains ambiguous. CDR1 and CDR2 (germline): LNHDA, SQIVND (reference sequence). Trimming took off 8 bases at V and 6 bases at J, with 20 bases between the two ends. This CDR3 contains 15 residues. CDR3 nucleotides: TGTGCCAGTGGGTGGCAAGACGCCTTATCTCAGCCCCAGCATTTT. It yields the protein CASGWQDALSQPQHF.

This clone has only one observation. V gene TRBV3-1 (or the pseudogene TRBV3-2) combines with J gene TRBJ1-3; D remains unclear. CDR1 LGHDT and CDR2 YNNKEL come from the germline V gene (reference sequence). Trimming took 0 bases from V and 0 from J, leaving 6 bases between them. The CDR3 spans 15 residues. CDR3 sequence reads: CASSQDQSSGNTIYF. In DNA, the CDR3 is TGTGCCAGCAGCCAAGACCAGAGCTCTGGAAACACCATATATTTT.

V is TRBV5-4 and J is TRBJ2-4; 16 nucleotides agree with TRBD2. The V segment lost 4 bases and the J segment 3 bases; nucleotides outside the gene matches: 13. Germline values: CDR1 SGHNT, CDR2 YYREEE (reference sequence). This CDR3 is built from 20 residues. The CDR3 reads CASSPRQGTSGGAVKNIQYF. The CDR3 nucleotides are TGTGCCAGCAGCCCAAGGCAGGGGACTAGCGGGGGGGCTGTCAAAAACATTCAGTACTTC.

The J gene is TRBJ1-5, the V gene TRBV5-1; weak D call: TRBD1 (5 bases). Germline CDR1 reads SGHRS; CDR2 reads YFSETQ. This CDR3 has 15 residues. V lost 7 bases to trimming and J lost 0 bases, with 14 bases between them. The CDR3 loop is CASPLPGGSNQPQHF. The CDR3 DNA reads as TGCGCCAGCCCCCTCCCGGGGGGTAGCAATCAGCCCCAGCATTTT.

This chain uses TRBV6-5 with TRBJ2-7, with D hard to call. V lost 5 bases and J 2 bases, leaving 13 bases between the germline ends. CDR1 is MNHEY and CDR2 is SVGAGI in the germline V gene. The CDR3 covers 14 residues. The chain's CDR3 is CASSTELFPYEQYF. For the CDR3, the DNA is TGTGCCAGCAGTACCGAGCTGTTCCCCTACGAGCAGTACTTC.

This clone was counted a few times. The chain couples TRBV6-5 to TRBJ2-1; the match to TRBD1 covers 8 bases. The CDR3 is 13 residues long. The junction had 7 bases not matched to a gene; V was cut back by 6 bases and J by 9 bases. Germline V gene sequence: CDR1 MNHEY, CDR2 SVGAGI. The CDR3 DNA follows: TGTGCCAGCAGGGAGACAGGGGTGGGTGAGCAGTTCTTC. Translating it yields CASRETGVGEQFF.

The rearrangement joins TRBV2 to TRBJ2-3, with D maybe TRBD1 (6 bases). The CDR3 length is 16 residues. The germline V gene encodes CDR1 SNHLY and CDR2 FYNNEI. With 2 bases removed from V and 3 bases from J, the gap between germline ends came to 15 bases. DNA of the CDR3: TGTGCCAGCAGTGAACGGGCAGGGGCTTTGACAGATACGCAGTATTTT. This encodes CASSERAGALTDTQYF.

This rearrangement joins TRBV24-1 to TRBJ2-1, with no clear D. There are 14 residues in the CDR3. The germline gives CDR1 KGHDR, CDR2 SFDVKD. V was clipped by 8 bases and J by 0 bases, with 10 bases between them. The CDR3 DNA is TGTGCCACCACCGAGCCCCACTCCTACAATGAGCAGTTCTTC. Its translation is CATTEPHSYNEQFF.

J is TRBJ1-1 and V is TRBV7-2, with 9 positions matching TRBD1. V dropped 2 bases and J dropped 1; count of bases not matched to a gene: 14. The CDR3 loop spans 19 amino acids. Germline V gene sequence: CDR1 SGHTA, CDR2 FQGNSA. DNA for the CDR3: TGTGCCAGCAGCTTACGAGGGGTGACAGGGGGGAGGGCGAACACTGAAGCTTTCTTT. Translation: CASSLRGVTGGRANTEAFF.

This sequence joins TRBV9 and TRBJ2-5; D is undetermined. The germline V gene has CDR1 SGDLS and CDR2 YYNGEE. The germline V and J ends were trimmed by 0 bases and 5 bases, with 11 bases remaining between them. This CDR3 is built from 14 residues. DNA for the CDR3: TGTGCCAGCAGCGTAGAGCCTGCCTGGGAGACCCAGTACTTC. Translated, it gives CASSVEPAWETQYF. The full variable domain, in which reference TRBV9 and TRBJ2-5 provide the parts outside the CDR3, is DSGVTQTPKHLITATGQRVTLRCSPRSGDLSVYWYQQSLDQGLQFLIQYYNGEERAKGNILERFSAQQFPDLHSELNLSSLELGDSALYFCASSVEPAWETQYFGPGTRLLVL.

The chain uses TRBV29-1 and TRBJ1-2; tentative D call: TRBD1 (6 bases). Germline V gene lookup returns CDR1 SQVTM and CDR2 ANQGSEA. There are 13 residues in the CDR3. V gave up 7 bases and J gave up 1 base, with 13 bases separating them. CDR3 amino acids: CSGGDNNNYGYTF. CDR3 DNA sequence: TGCAGCGGGGGGGACAACAATAACTATGGCTACACCTTC.

The V gene is TRBV5-1, the J gene TRBJ1-2; possibly TRBD1 for D (6 bases). Looked up from germline, CDR1 is SGHRS and CDR2 is YFSETQ. CDR3 length: 15 residues. V dropped 0 bases and J dropped 7 bases, with 16 bases sitting between them. CDR3 in DNA: TGCGCCAGCAGCTTGGAAGACGGGACAACGGGTGGCTACACCTTC. It codes for CASSLEDGTTGGYTF.

This chain connects TRBV9 to TRBJ2-3; D possibly corresponds to TRBD1 (5 bases). V was clipped by 2 bases and J by 5 bases, with 15 bases between them. Germline CDR1 and CDR2: SGDLS and YYNGEE. The CDR3 covers 15 residues. The CDR3 loop reads CASSVESRVGDTQYF. The CDR3 coding sequence is TGTGCCAGCAGCGTGGAATCCAGGGTAGGAGATACGCAGTATTTT.

The table lists this clone with a few counts. The J gene is TRBJ1-6, the V gene TRBV7-2; D may be TRBD1 (5 bases). The CDR3 length is 15 residues. Germline CDR1 is SGHTA and CDR2 is FQGNSA. V shed 2 bases and J shed 8 bases, with 13 bases lying between them. The CDR3 sequence is CASSLYAGSDSPLHF. CDR3 DNA sequence: TGTGCCAGCAGCTTATACGCAGGGTCAGATTCACCCCTCCACTTT.